The sequence of this T cell receptor (beta chain) was determined in a study of graft-versus-host responses after intestinal transplantation. For the study at large: Recipients obtained multivisceral, liver-intestinal, or isolated intestinal transplants. Study results and caveats: Marrow from the recipient contained GvH clones, some of which had appeared first in ileum or blood. In patients with graft-donor T cell macrochimerism, allograft graft-versus-host to host-versus-graft clonal ratios were high.

Note on this clone: Its antigen is unknown.

Germline CDR1 and CDR2: MNHEY and SVGAGI. Trimming stripped 3 bases from V and 5 bases from J, with 13 bases between. The CDR3 covers 14 residues. Graft samples were processed, releasing intraepithelial and lamina propria lymphocytes. Method: immunoSEQ multiplex PCR; TCRdb's copy keeps in-frame clones and lacks some. The sample yields tens of thousands of clones, around 90% seen once. Sequenced material: ileum tissue, taken approximately 370 days after transplant. The genes are TRBV6-5 and TRBJ1-2; possible D gene TRBD1, 5 bases. The clonotype comes from a human patient who received an intestinal transplant, so some T cells may come from the graft donor. Here the CDR3 DNA reads TGTGCCAGCAGTTATGACAGCTTAAGTTATGGCTACACCTTC. It is translated as CASSYDSLSYGYTF.